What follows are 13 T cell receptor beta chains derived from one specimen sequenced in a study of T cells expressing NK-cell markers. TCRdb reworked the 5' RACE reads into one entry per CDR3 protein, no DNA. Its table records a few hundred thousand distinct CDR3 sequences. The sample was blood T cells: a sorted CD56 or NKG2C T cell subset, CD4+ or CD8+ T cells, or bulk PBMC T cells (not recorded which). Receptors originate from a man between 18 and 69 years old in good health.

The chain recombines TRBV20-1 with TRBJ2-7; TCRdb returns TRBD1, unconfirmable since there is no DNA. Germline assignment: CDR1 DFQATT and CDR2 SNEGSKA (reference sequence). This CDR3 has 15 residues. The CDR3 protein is CSARYVGQVSYEQYF.

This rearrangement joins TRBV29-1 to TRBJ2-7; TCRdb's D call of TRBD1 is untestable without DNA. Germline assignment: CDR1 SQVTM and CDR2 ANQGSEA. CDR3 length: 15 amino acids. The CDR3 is CSVAPAGQATYEQYF.

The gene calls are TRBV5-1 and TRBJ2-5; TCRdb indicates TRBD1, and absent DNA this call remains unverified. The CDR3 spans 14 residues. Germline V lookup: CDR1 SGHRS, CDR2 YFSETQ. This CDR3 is CASSWTDVQETQYF.

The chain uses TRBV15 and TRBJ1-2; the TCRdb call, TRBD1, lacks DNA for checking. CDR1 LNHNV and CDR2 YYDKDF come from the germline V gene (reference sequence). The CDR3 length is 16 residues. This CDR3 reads CATSPGQGLNGYGYTF. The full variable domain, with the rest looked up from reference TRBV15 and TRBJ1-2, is DAMVIQNPRYQVTQFGKPVTLSCSQTLNHNVMYWYQQKSSQAPKLLFHYYDKDFNNEADTPDNFQSRRPNTSFCFLDIRSPGLGDTAMYLCATSPGQGLNGYGYTFGSGTRLTVV.

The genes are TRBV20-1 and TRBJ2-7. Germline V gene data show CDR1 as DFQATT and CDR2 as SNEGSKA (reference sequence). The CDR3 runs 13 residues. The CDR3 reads CSAGTLEVSEQYF.

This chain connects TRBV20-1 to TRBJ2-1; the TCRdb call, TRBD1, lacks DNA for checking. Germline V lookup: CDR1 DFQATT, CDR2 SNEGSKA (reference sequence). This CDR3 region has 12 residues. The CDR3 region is CSATTGVNEQFF.

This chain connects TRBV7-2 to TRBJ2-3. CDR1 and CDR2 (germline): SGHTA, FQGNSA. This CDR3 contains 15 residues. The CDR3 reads CASSSLAASTDTQYF.

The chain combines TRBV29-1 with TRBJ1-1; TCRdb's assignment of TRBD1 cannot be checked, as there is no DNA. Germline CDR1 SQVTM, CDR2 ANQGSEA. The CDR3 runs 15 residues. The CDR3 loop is CSVEDRQGLFTEAFF.

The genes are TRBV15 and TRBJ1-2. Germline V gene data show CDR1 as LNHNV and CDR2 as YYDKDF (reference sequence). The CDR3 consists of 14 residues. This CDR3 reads CATSRDQTNYGYTF.

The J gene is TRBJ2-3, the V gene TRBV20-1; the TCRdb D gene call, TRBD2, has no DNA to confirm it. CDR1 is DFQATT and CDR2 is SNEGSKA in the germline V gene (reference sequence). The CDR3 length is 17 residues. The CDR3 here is CSARPPAGGLSTDTQYF.

Here the CDR3 reads CASSLDSGGITGELFF. This chain joins TRBV7-9 and TRBJ2-2; TCRdb gives TRBD1 as the D gene, but with no DNA this cannot be confirmed. Germline values: CDR1 SEHNR, CDR2 FQNEAQ (reference sequence). The CDR3 extends over 16 amino acids.

The CDR3 loop reads CASSFSGGGNQPQHF. The chain has TRBV28 and TRBJ1-5; the D call from TCRdb, TRBD1, cannot be confirmed without DNA. This CDR3 region has 15 residues. Looked up from germline, CDR1 is MDHEN and CDR2 is SYDVKM.

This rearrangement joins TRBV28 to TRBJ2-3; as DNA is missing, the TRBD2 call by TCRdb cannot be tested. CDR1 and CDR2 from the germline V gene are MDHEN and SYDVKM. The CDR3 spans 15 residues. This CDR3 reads CASIGTSGYTDTQYF.